In this sample, the clone carrying this T cell receptor beta chain turned up many times. These data originate in a study of naive and memory T cell subsets. Deletions cut 7 bases from V and 3 bases from J, with 13 bases between. Germline assignment: CDR1 SQVTM and CDR2 ANQGSEA. The CDR3 consists of 13 residues. An equimolar mix of two oligonucleotides served as the beta constant-region primer for TRBC1 and TRBC2. MiXCR, run by TCRdb on the UMI-ligation and nested PCR reads, gives a single entry per CDR3 protein. The table lists approximately 89,000 distinct CDR3 sequences, about 6.5% of them singletons, with over 1.5% in the top ten.

The chain recombines TRBV29-1 with TRBJ1-3, with D unclear. Sequenced: central memory CD4+ T cells from blood. The sequence derives from a human donor in good health. CDR3 sequence: CSGEGFGGNTIYF. CDR3 bases: TGCAGCGGAGAGGGTTTCGGTGGAAACACCATATATTTT.